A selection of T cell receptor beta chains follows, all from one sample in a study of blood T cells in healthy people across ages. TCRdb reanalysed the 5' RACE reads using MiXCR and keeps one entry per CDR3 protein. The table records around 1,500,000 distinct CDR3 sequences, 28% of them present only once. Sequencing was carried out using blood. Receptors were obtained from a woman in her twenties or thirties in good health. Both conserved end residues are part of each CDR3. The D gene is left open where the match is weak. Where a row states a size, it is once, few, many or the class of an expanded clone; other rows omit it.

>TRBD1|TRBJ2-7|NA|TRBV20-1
TGCAGTGCTATGACAGGGGCAAATCCCGAGCAGTACTTC
CSAMTGANPEQYF
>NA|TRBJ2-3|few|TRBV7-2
TGTGCCAGCAGCTTAGTGGTGCGGCACACAGATACGCAGTATTTT
CASSLVVRHTDTQYF
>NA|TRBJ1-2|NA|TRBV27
TGTGCCAGCAGTTTCATTTCGGGCCAGTCCTATGGCTACACCTTC
CASSFISGQSYGYTF
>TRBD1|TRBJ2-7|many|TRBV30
TGTGCCTGGAGTCTGGGGACAGGGGACTACGAGCAGTACTTC
CAWSLGTGDYEQYF
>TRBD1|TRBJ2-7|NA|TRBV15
TGTGCCACCAGCAGAGATCGAGACAGGGTTGATCACGAGCAGTACTTC
CATSRDRDRVDHEQYF
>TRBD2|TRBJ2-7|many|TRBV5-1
TGCGCCAGCAGGTTCTCCCTAGCGGGGGGGACCTACGAGCAGTACTTC
CASRFSLAGGTYEQYF
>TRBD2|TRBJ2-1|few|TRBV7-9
TGTGCCAGCAGCACTAGGGGGACTAGCGGATTCAATGAGCAGTTCTTC
CASSTRGTSGFNEQFF
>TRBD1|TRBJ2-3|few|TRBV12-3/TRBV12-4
TGTGCCAGCAGTTACCTAGACAGGGGGGAGACAGATACGCAGTATTTT
CASSYLDRGETDTQYF
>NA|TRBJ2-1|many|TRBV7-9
TGTGCCCACGACTGGGAGAGCTCCTACAATGAGCAGTTCTTC
CAHDWESSYNEQFF
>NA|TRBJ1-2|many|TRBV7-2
TGTGCCAGCAGTTTGGGCTTGCGGGATGGCTACACCTTC
CASSLGLRDGYTF
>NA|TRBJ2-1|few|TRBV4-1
TGCGCCAGCAGCCCCTTCGACGGGGGGCGACACGATGAGCAGTTCTTC
CASSPFDGGRHDEQFF
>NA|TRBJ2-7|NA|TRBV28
TGTGCCAGCAGTTCCCACCCGGGGGCGGACTACGAGCAGTACTTC
CASSSHPGADYEQYF
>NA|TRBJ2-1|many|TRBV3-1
TGTGCCAGCAGCAGTACAGGGAAATACAATGAGCAGTTCTTC
CASSSTGKYNEQFF
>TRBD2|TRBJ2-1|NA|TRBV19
TGTGCCAGTAGTATAGTGGCTAGCGGGGGGGCCACCTACAATGAGCAGTTCTTC
CASSIVASGGATYNEQFF
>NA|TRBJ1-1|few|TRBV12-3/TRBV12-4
TGTGCCAGCAGTTTAGGCACCACGAACACTGAAGCTTTCTTT
CASSLGTTNTEAFF
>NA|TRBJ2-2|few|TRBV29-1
TGCAGCGTAATAAGGACCGGGGAGCTGTTTTTT
CSVIRTGELFF
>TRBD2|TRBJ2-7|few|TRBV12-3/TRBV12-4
TGTGCCAGCAACCCTAGCGGGGGGACTCCATCCTACGAGCAGTACTTC
CASNPSGGTPSYEQYF
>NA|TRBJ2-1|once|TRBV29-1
TGCAGCGTTCAGGGGCCCCTCAGGTACAATGAGCAGTTCTTC
CSVQGPLRYNEQFF
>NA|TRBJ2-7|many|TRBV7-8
TGTGCCAGCAGCTTAGGGACAATGAGCTCCTACGAGCAGTACTTC
CASSLGTMSSYEQYF
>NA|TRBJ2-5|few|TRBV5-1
TGCGCCAGCAGCCCCCGGCGGGGCCCGGGGGAAGAGACCCAGTACTTC
CASSPRRGPGEETQYF
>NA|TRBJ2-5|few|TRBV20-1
TGCAGTGCTAGAGCTAGCCGTCAAGAGACCCAGTACTTC
CSARASRQETQYF
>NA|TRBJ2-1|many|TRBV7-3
TGTGCCAGCAGCTTAGAGACGGGGCCCTATGAGCAGTTCTTC
CASSLETGPYEQFF
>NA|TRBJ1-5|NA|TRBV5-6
TGTGCCAGCCCCTGGACGAATCAGCCCCAGCATTTT
CASPWTNQPQHF
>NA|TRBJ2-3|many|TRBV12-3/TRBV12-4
TGTGCCAGCAGCCCGCGACGGGATACGCAGTATTTT
CASSPRRDTQYF
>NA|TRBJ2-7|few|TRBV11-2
TGTGCCAGCAGCCCGGCGACAGATTACGAGCAGTACTTC
CASSPATDYEQYF
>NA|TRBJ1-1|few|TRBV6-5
TGTGCCAGCAGTTTTTGGGGGGCTGAAGCTTTCTTT
CASSFWGAEAFF
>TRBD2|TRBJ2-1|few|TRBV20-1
TGCAGTGCTAGAGCGGTAGCGGGAGGTGAGCAGTTCTTC
CSARAVAGGEQFF
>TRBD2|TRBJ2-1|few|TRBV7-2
TGTGCCAGCAGCCCAAGCATTCCAAGCGGGAGGGCCAAGGATGAGCAGTTCTTC
CASSPSIPSGRAKDEQFF
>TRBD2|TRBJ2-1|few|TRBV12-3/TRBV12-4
TGTGCCAGCAGCCGGACTAGCGGAAGGGATGAGCAGTTCTTC
CASSRTSGRDEQFF
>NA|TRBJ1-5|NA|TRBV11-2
TGTGCCAGCACTGAATCGGGATTATGGGGCAATCAGCCCCAGCATTTT
CASTESGLWGNQPQHF
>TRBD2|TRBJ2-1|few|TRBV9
TGTGCCAGCAGTAAACTAGCGGTCCTCTACAATGAGCAGTTCTTC
CASSKLAVLYNEQFF
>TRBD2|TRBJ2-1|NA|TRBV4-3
TGCGCCGTCAGCCAAGCCCCGTTGGTTAGCGGGAGGGCCGTCGGGACCTACAATGAGCAGTTCTTC
CAVSQAPLVSGRAVGTYNEQFF
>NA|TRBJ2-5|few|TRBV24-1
TGTGCCACCAGTGACAGCTGGACTACAGGGCAAGAGACCCAGTACTTC
CATSDSWTTGQETQYF
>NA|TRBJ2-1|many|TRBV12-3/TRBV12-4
TGTGCCAGCAGTCCACCCGGGGGCGGCTCCTACAATGAGCAGTTCTTC
CASSPPGGGSYNEQFF
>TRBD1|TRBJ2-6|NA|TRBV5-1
TGCGCCAGCAGCTTGGGAACAGGGGATGGGGCCAACGTCCTGACTTTC
CASSLGTGDGANVLTF
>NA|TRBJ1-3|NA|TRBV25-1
TGTGCCAGCAGTCGGGGGAGAGGCGGCTCTGGAAACACCATATATTTT
CASSRGRGGSGNTIYF
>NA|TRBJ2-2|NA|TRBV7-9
TGTGCCAGCAGCAATGGACCTACCCTTAACACCGGGGAGCTGTTTTTT
CASSNGPTLNTGELFF
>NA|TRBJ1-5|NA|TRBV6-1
TGTGCCAGCAGTGAACTGGGGAGTCAGCCCCAGCATTTT
CASSELGSQPQHF
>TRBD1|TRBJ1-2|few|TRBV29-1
TGCAGCGTTGCCGACAGGGGAGAGGCTAACTATGGCTACACCTTC
CSVADRGEANYGYTF
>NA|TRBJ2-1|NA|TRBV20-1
TGCAGTGCTAGAGATCTAAAGCTCGGGGATACTTCCTACAATGAGCAGTTCTTC
CSARDLKLGDTSYNEQFF
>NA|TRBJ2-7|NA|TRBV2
TGTGCCAGCAGGATTCTTAGGGGCGAGCAGTACTTC
CASRILRGEQYF
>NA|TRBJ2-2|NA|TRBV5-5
TGTGCCAGCGGCGGGACAGCGAACACCGGGGAGCTGTTTTTT
CASGGTANTGELFF
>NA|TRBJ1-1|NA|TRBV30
TGTGCCTGGAGTCTGGGTATGAACACTGAAGCTTTCTTT
CAWSLGMNTEAFF
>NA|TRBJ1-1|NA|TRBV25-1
TGTGCCAGCAGCGTTAAATCTGAAGCTTTCTTT
CASSVKSEAFF
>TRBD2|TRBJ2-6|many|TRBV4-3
TGCGCCAGCAGCCAAGAGTACGGCGATTTGATAGCGGGTCAGAGCTCTGGGGCCAACGTCCTGACTTTC
CASSQEYGDLIAGQSSGANVLTF
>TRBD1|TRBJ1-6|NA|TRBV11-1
TGTGCCAGCAGCTTATCAGGGGGGACTTCACCCCTCCACTTT
CASSLSGGTSPLHF
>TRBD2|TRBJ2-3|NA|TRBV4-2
TGTGCCAGCACGAACGCCGTTAGCGGGGGGGCTTTAGATACGCAGTATTTT
CASTNAVSGGALDTQYF
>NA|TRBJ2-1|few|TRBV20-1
TGCAGTGCTTTAGAGCGGTCGGGAAGGTCCTACAATGAGCAGTTCTTC
CSALERSGRSYNEQFF
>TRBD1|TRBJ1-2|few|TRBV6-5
TGTGCCAGCAGATCCCCGGGACAGCTAAACTATGGCTACACCTTC
CASRSPGQLNYGYTF
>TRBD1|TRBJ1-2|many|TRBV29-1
TGCAGCGTTGAAGAGATAGCCAGGGGGCTCGCTGGCTACACCTTC
CSVEEIARGLAGYTF
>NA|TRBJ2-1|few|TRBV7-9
TGTGCCAGCAGCTTAGAGCGGGGACACCCCAATGAGCAGTTCTTC
CASSLERGHPNEQFF
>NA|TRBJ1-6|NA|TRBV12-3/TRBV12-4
TGTGCCAGCAGTTTCATTGGAGGGTCTAATTCACCCCTCCACTTT
CASSFIGGSNSPLHF
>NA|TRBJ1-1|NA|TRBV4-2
TGTGCCAGCAGCCAAGATACCTCGAACACTGAAGCTTTCTTT
CASSQDTSNTEAFF
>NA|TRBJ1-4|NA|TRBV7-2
TGTGCCAGCAGCTCGAGGCACGCAACTAATGAAAAACTGTTTTTT
CASSSRHATNEKLFF
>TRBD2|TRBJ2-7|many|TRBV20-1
TGCAGTGCTGTTGATCCTACTAGCGGCTACGAGCAGTACTTC
CSAVDPTSGYEQYF